Below, 8 T cell receptor beta chains from the same sample are listed, as sequenced in a study of blood T cell repertoires in COVID-19. Clones were read by immunoSEQ multiplex PCR, and TCRdb kept only the in-frame ones, dropping some. In the table there are around 280,000 clones, 88% of which are singletons. The source material was peripheral blood. These receptors were collected from a woman aged 25 to 39 with COVID-19, enrolled during active disease.

CDR3 sequence reads: CASSQDDRAGNQPQHF. For the CDR3, the DNA is TGCGCCAGCAGCCAAGATGACAGGGCGGGCAATCAGCCCCAGCATTTT. The rearrangement uses TRBV4-3 and TRBJ1-5, with 7 bases lining up with TRBD1. From germline, CDR1 is LGHNA and CDR2 YSLEER. J was trimmed by 2 bases and V by 0 bases; bases with no gene match: 4. The length of the CDR3 is 16 residues.

Only a few counts were recorded for this clone. The chain employs TRBV9 and TRBJ1-2; TRBD1 matches 9 bases. V lost 4 bases to trimming and J lost 3 bases; unmatched junction nucleotides: 10. CDR1 SGDLS and CDR2 YYNGEE come from the germline V gene. The CDR3 sequence is 16 residues long. CDR3 residues: CASSKRGDREDYGYTF. CDR3 nucleotide sequence: TGTGCCAGCAGCAAACGAGGGGACAGGGAGGACTATGGCTACACCTTC.

This CDR3 reads CASFGSSSLFF. The CDR3 nucleotides read TGTGCCAGCTTCGGGTCCAGCTCCCTTTTCTTC. This chain links TRBV19 with TRBJ2-1; D is undetermined. The CDR3 length is 11 residues. V shed 9 bases and J shed 16 bases, with 19 bases lying between them. Germline V lookup: CDR1 LNHDA, CDR2 SQIVND (reference sequence). The variable domain in full, completed from reference TRBV19 and TRBJ2-1, reads DGGITQSPKYLFRKEGQNVTLSCEQNLNHDAMYWYRQDPGQGLRLIYYSQIVNDFQKGDIAEGYSVSREKKESFPLTVTSAQKNPTAFYLCASFGSSSLFFGPGTRLTVL.

This chain connects TRBV7-8 to TRBJ1-5, with TRBD1 matching 8 bases. V shed 1 base and J 2 bases; nucleotides not matched to a gene: 7. Germline-derived CDR1 and CDR2 are SGHVS and FQNEAQ. The CDR3 covers 17 residues. The CDR3 DNA reads as TGTGCCAGCAGCTTAGGATACAGGGGGGATGGCAATCAGCCCCAGCATTTT. It yields the protein CASSLGYRGDGNQPQHF.

The rearrangement uses TRBV2 and TRBJ2-5; 9 bases match TRBD1. The V gene end was trimmed by 7 bases and the J gene end by 2 bases; junction bases not matched to a gene: 5. CDR1 SNHLY and CDR2 FYNNEI come from the germline V gene. The CDR3 spans 14 residues. As DNA, the CDR3 is TGTGCCAGCATCCGAGACAGGGGGCAAGAGACCCAGTACTTC. This codes for CASIRDRGQETQYF.

The genes are TRBV29-1 and TRBJ2-2, with 10 nucleotides matching TRBD1. V gave up 6 bases and J gave up 7 bases; unmatched junction bases: 11. Germline V gene data show CDR1 as SQVTM and CDR2 as ANQGSEA. The CDR3 loop spans 15 amino acids. The CDR3 protein is CSVRPGQGVDGELFF. CDR3 coding DNA: TGCAGCGTACGACCCGGACAGGGGGTTGACGGGGAGCTGTTTTTT.

The gene calls are TRBV6-2 or TRBV6-3 and TRBJ2-1, with 8 bases fitting TRBD2. Germline CDR1 reads MNHEY; CDR2 reads SVGEGT. Trimming removed 5 bases from V and 2 bases from J; junction bases left unmatched: 14. The CDR3 spans 18 residues. CDR3 region: CASSPGSSGKGAYNEQFF. The CDR3 DNA reads TGTGCCAGCAGTCCCGGTAGTAGCGGGAAGGGCGCCTACAATGAGCAGTTCTTC.

The genes are TRBV5-1 and TRBJ1-1; 7 nucleotides agree with TRBD1. CDR1 and CDR2 from the germline V gene are SGHRS and YFSETQ. This CDR3 has 18 residues. V shed 0 bases and J 1 base; nucleotides not matched to a gene: 12. The CDR3 here is CASSLVLGAGGRNTEAFF. The DNA of the CDR3 is TGCGCCAGCAGCTTGGTGCTCGGGGCAGGGGGAAGGAACACTGAAGCTTTCTTT.